This entry is about one T cell receptor beta chain. Its antigen is not known. Amplification used 60 Vbeta primers and 13 Jbeta primers. The protocol was immunoSEQ multiplex PCR, while the TCRdb copy is restricted to in-frame clones and leaves out a portion. This sample yields some 130,000 clones, of which 80% are seen a single time; just over 1% belongs to the top ten. This sample stems from a study of cytomegalovirus exposure and HLA in healthy donors. Study-wide context: When 350 to 500 donors were genotyped, over 80% of them were found to fall in the Caucasian-associated ancestry cluster. Study results and caveats: In all likelihood, a cluster of highly shared sequence variants was a sequencing artifact. A later analysis linked a missense DCLRE1C variant to TCR beta V- and J-gene trimming. Accounts indicate the classifier identified cytomegalovirus status with strong specificity and sensitivity.

Per germline, CDR1 MNHEY and CDR2 SMNVEV (reference sequence). The length of the CDR3 is 17 residues. V was clipped by 2 bases and J by 6 bases; unmatched bases: 13. This sequence was found in a human donor in good health. V is TRBV27 and J is TRBJ2-3; 8 bases line up with TRBD1. The sequenced material came from PBMCs. Here the CDR3 DNA reads TGTGCCAGCAGTTTAGGACAGGGTCTGGAGGTTTGGGATACGCAGTATTTT. This gives the protein CASSLGQGLEVWDTQYF.